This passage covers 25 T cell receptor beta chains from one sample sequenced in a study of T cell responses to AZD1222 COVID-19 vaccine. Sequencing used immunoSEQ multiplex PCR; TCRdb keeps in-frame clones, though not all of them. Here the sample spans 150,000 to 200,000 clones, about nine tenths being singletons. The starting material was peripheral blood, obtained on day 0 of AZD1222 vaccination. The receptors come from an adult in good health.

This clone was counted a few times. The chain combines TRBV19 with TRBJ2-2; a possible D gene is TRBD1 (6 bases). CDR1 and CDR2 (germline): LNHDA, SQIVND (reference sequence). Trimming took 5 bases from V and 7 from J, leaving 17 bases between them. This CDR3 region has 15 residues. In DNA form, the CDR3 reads TGTGCCAGTAGTCCCAGGGGCAGCCAGGGCGGGGAGCTGTTTTTT. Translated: CASSPRGSQGGELFF.

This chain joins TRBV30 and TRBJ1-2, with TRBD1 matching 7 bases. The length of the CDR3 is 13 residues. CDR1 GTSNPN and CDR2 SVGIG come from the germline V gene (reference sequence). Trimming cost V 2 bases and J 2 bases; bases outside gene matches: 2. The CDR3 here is CAWSLGGNYGYTF. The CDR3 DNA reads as TGTGCCTGGAGTTTAGGGGGCAACTATGGCTACACCTTC. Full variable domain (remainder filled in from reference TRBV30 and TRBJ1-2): SQTIHQWPATLVQPVGSPLSLECTVEGTSNPNLYWYRQAAGRGLQLLFYSVGIGQISSEVPQNLSASRPQDRQFILSSKKLLLSDSGFYLCAWSLGGNYGYTFGSGTRLTVV.

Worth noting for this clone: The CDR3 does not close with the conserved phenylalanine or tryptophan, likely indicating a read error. This chain's CDR3 is CASSLAYEQYL. In nucleotides, the CDR3 is TGTGCCAGCAGCCTCGCCTACGAGCAGTACCTC. The chain combines TRBV5-8 with TRBJ2-7; D call uncertain. The CDR3 loop spans 11 amino acids. V was clipped by 4 bases and J by 2 bases, with 4 bases between them. CDR1 is SGHTS and CDR2 is YDEGEE in the germline V gene.

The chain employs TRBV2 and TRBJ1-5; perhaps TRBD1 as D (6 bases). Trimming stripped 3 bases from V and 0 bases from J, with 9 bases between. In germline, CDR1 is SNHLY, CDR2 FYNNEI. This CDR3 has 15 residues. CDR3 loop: CASSEGQDSNQPQHF. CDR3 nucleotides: TGTGCCAGCAGTGAGGGACAAGATAGCAATCAGCCCCAGCATTTT.

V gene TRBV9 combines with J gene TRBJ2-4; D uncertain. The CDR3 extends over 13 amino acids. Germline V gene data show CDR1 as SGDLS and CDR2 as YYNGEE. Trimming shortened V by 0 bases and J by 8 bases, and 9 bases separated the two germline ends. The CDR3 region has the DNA TGTGCCAGCAGCGTAGGGGTGCAGGACATTCAGTACTTC. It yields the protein CASSVGVQDIQYF.

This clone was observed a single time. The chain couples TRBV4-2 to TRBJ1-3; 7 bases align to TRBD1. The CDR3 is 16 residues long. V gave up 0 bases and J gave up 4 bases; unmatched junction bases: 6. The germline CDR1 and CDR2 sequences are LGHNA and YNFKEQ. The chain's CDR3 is CASSQDPGGEGNTIYF. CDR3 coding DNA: TGTGCCAGCAGCCAAGATCCAGGGGGAGAAGGAAACACCATATATTTT.

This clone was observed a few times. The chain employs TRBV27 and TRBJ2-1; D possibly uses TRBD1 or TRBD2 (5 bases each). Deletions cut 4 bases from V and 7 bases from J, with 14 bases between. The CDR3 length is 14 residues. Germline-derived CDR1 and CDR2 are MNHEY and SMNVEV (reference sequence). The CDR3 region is CASSYGAGINEQFF. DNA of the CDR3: TGTGCCAGCAGTTACGGGGCTGGGATAAATGAGCAGTTCTTC.

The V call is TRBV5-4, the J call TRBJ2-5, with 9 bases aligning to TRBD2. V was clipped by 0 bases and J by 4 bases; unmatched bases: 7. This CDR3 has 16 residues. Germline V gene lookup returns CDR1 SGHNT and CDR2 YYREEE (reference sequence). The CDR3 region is CASSLAGGGEPETQYF. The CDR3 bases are TGTGCCAGCAGCTTGGCCGGCGGGGGGGAACCAGAGACCCAGTACTTC.

The CDR3 protein is CASSPLPGGELFF. In nucleotides, the CDR3 is TGTGCCAGCAGCCCTCTGCCTGGGGGGGAGCTGTTTTTT. V is TRBV11-3 and J is TRBJ2-2; no definite D call. The CDR3 spans 13 residues. Germline CDR1 reads SGHNT; CDR2 reads YENEEA. Trimming left V 5 bases short and J 8 bases short, with 12 bases between.

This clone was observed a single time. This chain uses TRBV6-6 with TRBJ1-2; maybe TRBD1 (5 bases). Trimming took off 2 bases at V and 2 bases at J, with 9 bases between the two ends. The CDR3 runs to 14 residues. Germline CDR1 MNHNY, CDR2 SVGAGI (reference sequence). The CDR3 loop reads CASSYPQGNYGYTF. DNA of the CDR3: TGTGCCAGCAGTTACCCCCAGGGAAACTATGGCTACACCTTC.

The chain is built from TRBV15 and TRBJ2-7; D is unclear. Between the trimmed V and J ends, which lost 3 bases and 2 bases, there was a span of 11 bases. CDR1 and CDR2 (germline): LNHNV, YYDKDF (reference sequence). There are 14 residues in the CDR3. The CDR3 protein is CATSSHGQTYEQYF. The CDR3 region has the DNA TGTGCCACCAGCAGCCACGGGCAGACCTACGAGCAGTACTTC. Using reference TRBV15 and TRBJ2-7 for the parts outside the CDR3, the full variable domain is DAMVIQNPRYQVTQFGKPVTLSCSQTLNHNVMYWYQQKSSQAPKLLFHYYDKDFNNEADTPDNFQSRRPNTSFCFLDIRSPGLGDTAMYLCATSSHGQTYEQYFGPGTRLTVT.

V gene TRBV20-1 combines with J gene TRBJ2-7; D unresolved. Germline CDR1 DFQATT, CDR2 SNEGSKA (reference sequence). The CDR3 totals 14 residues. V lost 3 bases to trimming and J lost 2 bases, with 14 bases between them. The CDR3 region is CSASLTPTAYEQYF. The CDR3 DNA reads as TGCAGTGCTAGTCTTACCCCCACGGCCTACGAGCAGTACTTC.

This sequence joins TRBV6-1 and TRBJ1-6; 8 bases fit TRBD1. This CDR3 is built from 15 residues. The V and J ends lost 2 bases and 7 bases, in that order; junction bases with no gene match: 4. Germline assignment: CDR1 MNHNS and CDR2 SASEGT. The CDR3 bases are TGTGCCAGCAGTGAAAGCCAGGGGGCGAATTCACCCCTCCACTTT. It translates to CASSESQGANSPLHF.

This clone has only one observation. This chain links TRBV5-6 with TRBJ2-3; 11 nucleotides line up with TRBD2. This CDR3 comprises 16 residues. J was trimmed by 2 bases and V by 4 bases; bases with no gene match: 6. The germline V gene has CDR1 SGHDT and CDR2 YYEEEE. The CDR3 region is CASSPELAGVTDTQYF. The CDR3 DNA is TGTGCCAGCAGCCCCGAACTAGCGGGGGTCACAGATACGCAGTATTTT.

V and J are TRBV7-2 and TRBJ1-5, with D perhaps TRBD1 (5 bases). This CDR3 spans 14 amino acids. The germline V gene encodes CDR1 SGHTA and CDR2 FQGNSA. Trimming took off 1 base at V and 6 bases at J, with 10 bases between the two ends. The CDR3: CASSLGETGQPQHF. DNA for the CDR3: TGTGCCAGCAGCTTAGGAGAAACAGGTCAGCCCCAGCATTTT.

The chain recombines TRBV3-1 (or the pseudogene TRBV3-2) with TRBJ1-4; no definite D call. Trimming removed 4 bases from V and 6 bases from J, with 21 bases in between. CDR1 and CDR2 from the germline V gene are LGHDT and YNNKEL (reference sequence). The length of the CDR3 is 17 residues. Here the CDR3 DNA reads TGTGCCAGCAGCCCCAAACTACAAACGATGTTCTATGAAAAACTGTTTTTT. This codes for CASSPKLQTMFYEKLFF.

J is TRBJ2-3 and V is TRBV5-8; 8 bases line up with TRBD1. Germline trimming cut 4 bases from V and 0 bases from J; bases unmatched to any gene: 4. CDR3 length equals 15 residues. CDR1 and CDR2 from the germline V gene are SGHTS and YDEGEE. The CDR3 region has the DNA TGTGCCAGCAGCCCGAGGGACAGGAGCACAGATACGCAGTATTTT. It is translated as CASSPRDRSTDTQYF.

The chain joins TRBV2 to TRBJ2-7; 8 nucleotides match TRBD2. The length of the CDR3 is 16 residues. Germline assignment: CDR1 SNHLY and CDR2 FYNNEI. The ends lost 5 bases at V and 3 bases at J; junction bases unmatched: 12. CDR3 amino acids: CASSLTPTSANYEQYF. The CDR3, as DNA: TGTGCCAGCAGTCTCACCCCGACTAGCGCCAACTACGAGCAGTACTTC.

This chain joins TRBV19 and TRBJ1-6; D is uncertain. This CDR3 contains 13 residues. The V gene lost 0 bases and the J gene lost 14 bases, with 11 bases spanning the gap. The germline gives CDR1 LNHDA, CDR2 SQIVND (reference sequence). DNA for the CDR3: TGTGCCAGTAGTATAGATTCGACAAGGGCCCTCCACTTT. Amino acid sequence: CASSIDSTRALHF.

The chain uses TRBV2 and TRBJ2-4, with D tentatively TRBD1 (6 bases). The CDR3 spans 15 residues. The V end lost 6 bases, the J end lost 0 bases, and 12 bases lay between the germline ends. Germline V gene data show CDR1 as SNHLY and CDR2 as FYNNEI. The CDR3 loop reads CASRGADLAKNIQYF. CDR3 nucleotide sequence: TGTGCCAGCAGGGGGGCAGACCTAGCCAAAAACATTCAGTACTTC.

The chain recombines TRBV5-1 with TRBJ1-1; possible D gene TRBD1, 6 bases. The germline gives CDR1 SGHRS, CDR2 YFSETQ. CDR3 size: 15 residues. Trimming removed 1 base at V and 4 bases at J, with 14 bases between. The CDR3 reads CASSLNGEGGTEAFF. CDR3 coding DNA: TGCGCCAGCAGCTTGAACGGGGAAGGGGGCACTGAAGCTTTCTTT.

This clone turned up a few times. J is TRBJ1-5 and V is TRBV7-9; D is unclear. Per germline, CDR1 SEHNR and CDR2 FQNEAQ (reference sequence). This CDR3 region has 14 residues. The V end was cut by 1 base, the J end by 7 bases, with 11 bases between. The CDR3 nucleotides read TGTGCCAGCAGCTTAGGTGGGTCCGGGCAGCCCCAGCATTTT. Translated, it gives CASSLGGSGQPQHF.

CDR3 sequence reads: CASSEGRLAEAFF. Here the CDR3 DNA reads TGTGCCAGCAGTGAAGGCAGGCTCGCTGAAGCTTTCTTT. The chain joins TRBV25-1 to TRBJ1-1; D ambiguous. V shed 2 bases and J shed 6 bases, with 10 bases lying between them. This CDR3 has 13 amino acids. The V gene's germline CDR1 is MGHDK and CDR2 SYGVNS.

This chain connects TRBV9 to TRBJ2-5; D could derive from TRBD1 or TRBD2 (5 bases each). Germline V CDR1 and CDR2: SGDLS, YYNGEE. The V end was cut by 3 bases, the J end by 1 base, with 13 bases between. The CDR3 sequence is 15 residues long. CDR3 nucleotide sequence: TGTGCCAGCAGCGGGGGACGGACACTCCAAGAGACCCAGTACTTC. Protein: CASSGGRTLQETQYF. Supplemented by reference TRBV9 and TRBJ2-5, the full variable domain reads DSGVTQTPKHLITATGQRVTLRCSPRSGDLSVYWYQQSLDQGLQFLIQYYNGEERAKGNILERFSAQQFPDLHSELNLSSLELGDSALYFCASSGGRTLQETQYFGPGTRLLVL.

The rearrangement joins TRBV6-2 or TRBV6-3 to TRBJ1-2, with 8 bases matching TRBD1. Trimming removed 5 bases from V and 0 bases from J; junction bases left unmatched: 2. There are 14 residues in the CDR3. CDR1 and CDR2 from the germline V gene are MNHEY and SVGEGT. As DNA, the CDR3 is TGTGCCAGCAGTGCGACAGGGGCTAACTATGGCTACACCTTC. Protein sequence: CASSATGANYGYTF.